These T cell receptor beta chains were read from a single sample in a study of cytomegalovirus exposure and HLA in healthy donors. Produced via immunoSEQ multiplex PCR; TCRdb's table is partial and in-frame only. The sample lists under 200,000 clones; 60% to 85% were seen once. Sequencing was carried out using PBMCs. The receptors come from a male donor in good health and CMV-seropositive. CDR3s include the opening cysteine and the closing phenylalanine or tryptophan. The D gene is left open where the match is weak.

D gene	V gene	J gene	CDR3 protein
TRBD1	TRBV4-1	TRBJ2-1	CASSQDPQGVGRGEQFF
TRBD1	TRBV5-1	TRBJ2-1	CASSLQTGGSSYNEQFF
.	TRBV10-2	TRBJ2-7	CASSESGAGPYEQYF
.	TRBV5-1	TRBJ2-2	CASSLARQTPSTGELFF
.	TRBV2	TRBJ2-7	CASSEPGLHQLYEQYF
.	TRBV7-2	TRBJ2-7	CASSLARVYEQYF
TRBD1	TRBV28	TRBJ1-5	CASSLSSWTGGAQPQHF
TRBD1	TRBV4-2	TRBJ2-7	CASSLRTGPYEQYF
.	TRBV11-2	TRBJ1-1	CASSPHLGVPEAFF
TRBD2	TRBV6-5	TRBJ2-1	CASSSSGPGEQFF
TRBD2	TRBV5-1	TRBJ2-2	CASSLLTSGNTGELFF
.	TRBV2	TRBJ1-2	CASRTTDSDDRRSNYGYTF
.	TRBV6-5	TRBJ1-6	CASTQRSYNSPLHF
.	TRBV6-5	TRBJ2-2	CASRETGNTGELFF
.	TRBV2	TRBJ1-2	CASSAAGYRGYTF
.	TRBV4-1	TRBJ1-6	CASSHQGLGNSPLHF
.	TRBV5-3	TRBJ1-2	CARSLERTPNYGYTF
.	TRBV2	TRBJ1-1	CASSEAFGGWVTEAFF
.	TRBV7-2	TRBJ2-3	CASSPLPRPDTQYF
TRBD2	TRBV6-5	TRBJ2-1	CASSRGGGGYEQFF
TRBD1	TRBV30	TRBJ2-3	CAWSAGQGGDTQYF
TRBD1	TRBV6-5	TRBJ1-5	CASSSGTHRGNQPQHF
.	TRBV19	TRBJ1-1	CASTHSREAFF
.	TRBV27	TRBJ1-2	CASTPIGGTNYGYTF
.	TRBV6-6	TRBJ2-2	CASPSTNTGELFF
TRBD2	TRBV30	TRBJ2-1	CACLPGLAYYNEQFF
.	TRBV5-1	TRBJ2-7	CASSWTDQRNEQYF
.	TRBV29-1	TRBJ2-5	CSVGAGLQETQYF
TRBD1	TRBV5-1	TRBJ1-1	CASKGGDRNTEAFF
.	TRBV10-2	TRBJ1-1	CASTRDGGTEAFF
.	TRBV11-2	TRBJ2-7	CASSLGARGLYDEQYF
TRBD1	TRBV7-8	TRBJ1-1	CATRGGDRDTEAFF
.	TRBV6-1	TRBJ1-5	CASSVTQGGNQPQHF
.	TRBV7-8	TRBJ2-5	CASSLEGRQETQYF
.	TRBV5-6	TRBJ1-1	CASSLGHMNTEAFF
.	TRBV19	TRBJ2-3	CASSILFTDTQYF
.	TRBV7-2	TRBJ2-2	CASSLVGGPTGELFF
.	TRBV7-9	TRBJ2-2	CASSFVEGANTGELFF
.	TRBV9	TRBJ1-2	CASTLAESGYTF
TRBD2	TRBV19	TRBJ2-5	CASSLGTRKETQYF
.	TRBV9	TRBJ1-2	CASSVAGQNYGYTF
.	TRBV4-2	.	CASSQENTGNYEQYF
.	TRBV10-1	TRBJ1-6	CASGFDRNSPLHF
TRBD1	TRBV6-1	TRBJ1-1	CASSGHRGRNTEAFF
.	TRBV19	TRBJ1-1	CASSAGLNTEAFF
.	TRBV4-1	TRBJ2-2	CASSPSGTRWLFF
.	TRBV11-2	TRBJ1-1	CASSLRRVENTEAFF
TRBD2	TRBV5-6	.	CASSLLGGGRDEQYF
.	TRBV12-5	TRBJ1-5	CASGNQRDEVSNQPQHF
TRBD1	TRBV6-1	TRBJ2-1	CASSEGTGGGYEQFF
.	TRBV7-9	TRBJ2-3	CASSSFGEGATDTQYF
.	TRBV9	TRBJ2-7	CASSVAPGHTYEQYF
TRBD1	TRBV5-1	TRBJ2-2	CASSMDRGTGELFF
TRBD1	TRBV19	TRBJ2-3	CASSRGGSGATGADTQYF
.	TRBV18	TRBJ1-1	CASSELGEDTEAFF
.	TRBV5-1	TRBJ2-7	CASSWGEPGNEQYF
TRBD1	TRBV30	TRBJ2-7	CAWSLDRGYEQYF
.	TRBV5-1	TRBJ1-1	CASGQGMTEAFF
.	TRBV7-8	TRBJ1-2	CASSKQIYYGYTF